This record looks at one TCR beta chain sequence and its context. The data belong to a study of blood T cell repertoires in COVID-19. Across the whole study: Sample material is recorded as cDNA or gDNA derived from T cells, B-cell-depleted T cells, or PBMCs.

TCRdb keeps only in-frame clones here, not all; method: immunoSEQ multiplex PCR. The sample yields approximately 200,000 clones, around four fifths seen once. The sample was peripheral blood. This TCR was sampled from an older woman who had recovered from COVID-19.

The CDR3 sequence: CASSSQPGQTFNYGYTF. The CDR3 bases are TGTGCCAGCAGCTCGCAGCCCGGACAGACTTTTAACTATGGCTACACCTTC. The chain has TRBV5-5 and TRBJ1-2; D might be TRBD1 (6 bases). The germline V gene encodes CDR1 SGHKS and CDR2 YYEKEE (reference sequence). The CDR3 has 17 residues. Trimming took 3 bases from V and 1 from J, leaving 19 bases between them.